Included here is one T cell receptor beta chain sequence, with context. The observed sequence ends 3 residues before the CDR3 terminus, with the missing tail filled in from the germline J gene. The data originate from a study of T cells in women clearing cervical HPV infection. Study-wide background: With HLA typing for only a few women, HLA confounding remains possible.

Generated by immunoSEQ multiplex PCR, the TCRdb table keeps only in-frame clones and is missing some. In all, the sample yields around 31,000 clones. This CDR3 is built from 14 residues. Per germline, CDR1 MNHEY and CDR2 SVGEGT. V lost 7 bases to trimming and J lost 4 bases, with 17 bases between them. This rearrangement joins TRBV6-2 or TRBV6-3 to TRBJ2-7, with a weak D call TRBD2 (5 bases). This TCR was recovered from a woman between 18 and 69 years old with a cervical HPV16 infection that either progressed to CIN3+ or cleared (not recorded which). Sequencing input: blood buffy coat. CDR3 loop: CASISRGPTYEQYF. The sequenced CDR3 bases are TGTGCCAGCATCTCGAGAGGGCCTACGTACGAG.